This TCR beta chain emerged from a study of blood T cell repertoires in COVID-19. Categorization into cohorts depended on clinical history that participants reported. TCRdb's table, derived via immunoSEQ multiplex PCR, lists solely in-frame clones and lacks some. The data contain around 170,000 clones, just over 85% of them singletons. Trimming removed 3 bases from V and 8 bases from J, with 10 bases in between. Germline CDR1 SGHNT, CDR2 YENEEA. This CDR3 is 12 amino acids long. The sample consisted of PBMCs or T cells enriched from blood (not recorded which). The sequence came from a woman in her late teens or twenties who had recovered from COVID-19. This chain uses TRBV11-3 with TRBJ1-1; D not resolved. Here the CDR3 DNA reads TGTGCCAGCAGCTTCCGGGGAGGAGAAGCTTTCTTT. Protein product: CASSFRGGEAFF.